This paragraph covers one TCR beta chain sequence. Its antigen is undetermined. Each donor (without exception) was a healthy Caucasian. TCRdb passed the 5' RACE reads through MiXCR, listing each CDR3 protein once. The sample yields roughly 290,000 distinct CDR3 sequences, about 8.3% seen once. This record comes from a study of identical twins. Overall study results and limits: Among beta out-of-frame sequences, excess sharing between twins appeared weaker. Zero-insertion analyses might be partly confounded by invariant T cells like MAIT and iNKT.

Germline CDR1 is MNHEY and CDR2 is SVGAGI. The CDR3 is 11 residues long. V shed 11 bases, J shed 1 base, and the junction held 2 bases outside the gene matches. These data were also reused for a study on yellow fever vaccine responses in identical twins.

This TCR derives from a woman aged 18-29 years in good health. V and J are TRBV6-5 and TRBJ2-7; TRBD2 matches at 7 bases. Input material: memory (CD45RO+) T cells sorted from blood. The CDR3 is CAAGVSYEQYF. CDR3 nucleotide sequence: TGTGCCGCGGGGGTTTCCTACGAGCAGTACTTC.